These 12 T cell receptor beta chains were sequenced from one sample in a study of T cell responses to AZD1222 COVID-19 vaccine. TCRdb keeps only in-frame clones here, not all; method: immunoSEQ multiplex PCR. The sample gives approximately 170,000 clones, approximately 93% of which show up once; around 3.8% is in the top ten. Sample: peripheral blood, taken on day 0 of AZD1222 vaccination. The receptors here all came from an adult in good health.

The rearrangement uses TRBV2 and TRBJ1-4; the D is unclear. V lost 10 bases, J lost 3 bases, and 12 bases lay in between. This CDR3 is 13 amino acids long. Germline V gene lookup returns CDR1 SNHLY and CDR2 FYNNEI. The CDR3 protein is CAIGVAANEKLFF. The CDR3 bases are TGTGCCATCGGTGTTGCGGCTAATGAAAAACTGTTTTTT.

The V and J genes are TRBV20-1 and TRBJ1-1; 7 bases are a match to TRBD1. Germline loops: CDR1 DFQATT, CDR2 SNEGSKA (reference sequence). The CDR3 has 14 amino acids. Unmatched junction bases numbered 7, after V lost 3 bases and J lost 3 bases. CDR3 sequence: CSASKGAVYTEAFF. The CDR3 DNA reads as TGCAGTGCTAGTAAGGGGGCGGTGTACACTGAAGCTTTCTTT.

J is TRBJ1-4 and V is TRBV6-5; D possibly corresponds to TRBD1 (5 bases). The CDR3 is 15 amino acids. The ends were cut back, 0 bases at V and 4 bases at J, with 9 bases in the middle. Germline V CDR1 and CDR2: MNHEY, SVGAGI. The CDR3 DNA reads TGTGCCAGCAGTTACTCGTCGGGGGTTAATGAAAAACTGTTTTTT. Its protein is CASSYSSGVNEKLFF.

The genes are TRBV11-3 and TRBJ1-1; the match to TRBD1 covers 8 bases. CDR3 length: 17 residues. Germline values: CDR1 SGHNT, CDR2 YENEEA. The trim removed 6 bases at V and 3 bases at J, leaving 15 bases unmatched. This CDR3 reads CASSPGQGRIKYTEAFF. The CDR3, as DNA: TGTGCCAGCAGTCCCGGACAGGGACGGATTAAATACACTGAAGCTTTCTTT.

This chain links TRBV6-5 with TRBJ2-5; no clear D. Germline V gene lookup returns CDR1 MNHEY and CDR2 SVGAGI. The CDR3 length is 13 residues. V shed 6 bases and J shed 2 bases, with 10 bases lying between them. CDR3 nucleotides: TGTGCCAGCAGGGCCATAGGGCAAGAGACCCAGTACTTC. Translated: CASRAIGQETQYF.

This clone has only a few counts. The sample contains more than one DNA sequence encoding this CDR3. The rearrangement links TRBV30 to TRBJ1-5; D gene uncertain. The germline gives CDR1 GTSNPN, CDR2 SVGIG (reference sequence). V lost 3 bases, J lost 4 bases, and 10 bases lay in between. The CDR3 extends over 13 amino acids. CDR3 DNA sequence: TGTGCCTGGAGAACAGACTCGAATCAGCCCCAGCATTTT. Its translation: CAWRTDSNQPQHF.

The J gene is TRBJ2-7, the V gene TRBV25-1; TRBD2 aligns across 7 bases. Germline CDR1 MGHDK, CDR2 SYGVNS. V dropped 6 bases and J dropped 1; count of bases not matched to a gene: 0. CDR3 length equals 12 residues. CDR3 in DNA: TGTGCCAGCAGGGGGGGGTCCTACGAGCAGTACTTC. Translating it yields CASRGGSYEQYF.

The chain joins TRBV6-5 to TRBJ1-2; the D is unclear. Germline V gene sequence: CDR1 MNHEY, CDR2 SVGAGI. The CDR3 spans 13 residues. V gave up 5 bases and J gave up 3 bases, with 10 bases separating them. CDR3 in DNA: TGTGCCAGCAGTCGTGTCGGGCACTATGGCTACACCTTC. Protein: CASSRVGHYGYTF.

The chain joins TRBV7-2 to TRBJ2-2; D gene ambiguous. In germline, CDR1 is SGHTA, CDR2 FQGNSA. V shed 2 bases and J shed 4 bases, with 5 bases lying between them. This CDR3 contains 13 residues. CDR3: CASSLMRTGELFF. DNA of the CDR3: TGTGCCAGCAGCTTAATGCGCACCGGGGAGCTGTTTTTT.

This chain's CDR3 is CASSVLAAHTDTQYF. The CDR3 bases are TGTGCCAGCAGCGTACTAGCGGCGCACACAGATACGCAGTATTTT. The V gene is TRBV9, the J gene TRBJ2-3; 7 bases align to TRBD2. J lost 2 bases, V lost 1 base, and 4 bases had no gene match. The CDR3 is 15 residues long. The germline CDR1 and CDR2 sequences are SGDLS and YYNGEE.

The chain has TRBV11-2 and TRBJ1-2, with D unclear. V was shortened by 6 bases and J by 4 bases, with 18 bases between the two germline ends. This CDR3 contains 15 residues. From germline, CDR1 is SGHAT and CDR2 FQNNGV. The CDR3 DNA sequence: TGTGCCAGCAGTTCCAACCGGGCCGGTCTCTATGGCTACACCTTC. Its protein is CASSSNRAGLYGYTF.

The chain employs TRBV10-3 and TRBJ2-1, with TRBD2 matching 9 bases. Germline lookup yields CDR1 ENHRY and CDR2 SYGVKD. The CDR3 is made up of 16 amino acids. V lost 2 bases, J lost 4 bases, and 6 bases stayed unmatched. The CDR3, as DNA: TGTGCCATCAGTGAGCCGAGGACTAGCGAGTACAATGAGCAGTTCTTC. As protein: CAISEPRTSEYNEQFF.